This T cell receptor beta chain is drawn from a study of response to subunit inactivated influenza vaccine. The CDR3 is made up of 14 amino acids. V lost 7 bases and J lost 4, with 11 bases in between. CDR1 SNHLY and CDR2 FYNNEI come from the germline V gene. This clonotype was recorded many times. MiXCR, applied by TCRdb to the RT-PCR reads, yields one record per CDR3 protein. This table holds about 650,000 distinct CDR3 sequences, approximately 15% found once. The gene calls are TRBV2 and TRBJ1-6; D call uncertain. This clonotype was obtained from a man between 50 and 59 years old who received an inactivated influenza vaccine. The specimen was PBMCs from blood, collected approximately 15 days before vaccination. The CDR3 spells CASIPTRYNSPLHF. The CDR3 nucleotides read TGTGCCAGCATCCCCACCAGATATAATTCACCCCTCCACTTT.